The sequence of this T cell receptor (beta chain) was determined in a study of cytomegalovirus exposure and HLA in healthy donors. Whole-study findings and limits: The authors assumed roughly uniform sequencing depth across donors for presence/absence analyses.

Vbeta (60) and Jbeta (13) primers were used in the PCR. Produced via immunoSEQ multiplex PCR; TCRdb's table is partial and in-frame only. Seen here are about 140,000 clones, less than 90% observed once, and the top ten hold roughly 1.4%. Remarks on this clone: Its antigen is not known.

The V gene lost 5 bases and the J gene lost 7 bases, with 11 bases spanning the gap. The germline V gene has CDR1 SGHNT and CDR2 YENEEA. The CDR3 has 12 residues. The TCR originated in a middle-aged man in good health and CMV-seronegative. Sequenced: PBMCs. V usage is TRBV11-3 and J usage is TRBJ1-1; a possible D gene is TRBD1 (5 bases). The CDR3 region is CASSRRGGEAFF. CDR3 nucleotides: TGTGCCAGCAGCCGTAGGGGCGGTGAAGCTTTCTTT.